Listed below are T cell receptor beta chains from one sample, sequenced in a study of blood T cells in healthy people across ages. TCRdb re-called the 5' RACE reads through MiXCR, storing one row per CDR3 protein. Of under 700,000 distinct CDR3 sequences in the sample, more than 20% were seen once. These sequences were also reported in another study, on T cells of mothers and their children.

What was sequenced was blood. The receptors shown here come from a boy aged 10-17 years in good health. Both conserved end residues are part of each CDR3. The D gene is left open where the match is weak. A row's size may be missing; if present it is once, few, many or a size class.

CDR3: CASSLGGTVSYEQYF; DNA: TGTGCCAGCAGCCTTGGCGGGACTGTCTCCTACGAGCAGTACTTC; J: TRBJ2-7; size: many; D: -; V: TRBV3-1; length: 15
CDR3: CASSQEYGPAKDTQYF; DNA: TGTGCCAGCAGCCAAGAATATGGTCCCGCGAAAGATACGCAGTATTTT; J: TRBJ2-3; size: few; D: -; V: TRBV3-1; length: 16
CDR3: CASSLMGAKPNTGELFF; DNA: TGTGCCAGCAGCTTAATGGGGGCCAAACCGAACACCGGGGAGCTGTTTTTT; J: TRBJ2-2; size: few; D: -; V: TRBV7-9; length: 17
CDR3: CASSLQADSYEQYF; DNA: TGTGCCAGCAGCTTACAGGCTGACTCCTACGAGCAGTACTTC; J: TRBJ2-7; size: few; D: -; V: TRBV11-2; length: 14
CDR3: CASSLSRGKLFF; DNA: TGTGCCAGCAGCCTTTCGAGGGGAAAACTGTTTTTT; J: TRBJ1-4; size: -; D: -; V: TRBV7-2; length: 12
CDR3: CASSGTSGRGTYNEQFF; DNA: TGTGCCAGCAGCGGTACTAGCGGGAGGGGAACCTACAATGAGCAGTTCTTC; J: TRBJ2-1; size: -; D: TRBD2; V: TRBV7-9; length: 17
CDR3: CAISFGPHEQFF; DNA: TGTGCCATCAGTTTTGGCCCCCATGAGCAGTTCTTC; J: TRBJ2-1; size: few; D: -; V: TRBV10-3; length: 12
CDR3: CASSPPGPKAFF; DNA: TGTGCCAGCTCACCGCCGGGACCGAAGGCTTTCTTT; J: TRBJ1-1; size: -; D: -; V: TRBV18; length: 12
CDR3: CASSPGQGAGSYNEQFF; DNA: TGTGCCAGCAGCCCGGGACAGGGGGCAGGTTCCTACAATGAGCAGTTCTTC; J: TRBJ2-1; size: few; D: TRBD1; V: TRBV12-3/TRBV12-4; length: 17
CDR3: CASSHPKERFGGNTGELFF; DNA: TGTGCCAGCAGCCACCCGAAGGAGAGGTTTGGAGGGAACACCGGGGAGCTGTTTTTT; J: TRBJ2-2; size: few; D: -; V: TRBV4-2; length: 19
CDR3: CASRITGELFF; DNA: TGTGCCAGCAGGATAACCGGGGAGCTGTTTTTT; J: TRBJ2-2; size: -; D: -; V: TRBV28; length: 11
CDR3: CASSSMTDRETQYF; DNA: TGTGCCAGCAGCTCGATGACGGACAGGGAGACGCAGTATTTT; J: TRBJ2-3; size: once; D: TRBD1; V: TRBV5-6; length: 14
CDR3: CASSVDGTAFYNEQFF; DNA: TGTGCCAGCAGCGTAGACGGGACGGCATTTTACAATGAGCAGTTCTTC; J: TRBJ2-1; size: few; D: -; V: TRBV9; length: 16
CDR3: CASSGLAAQETQYF; DNA: TGTGCCAGCAGCGGACTAGCGGCACAAGAGACCCAGTACTTC; J: TRBJ2-5; size: -; D: TRBD2; V: TRBV27; length: 14
CDR3: CASSPTTEGRETQYF; DNA: TGCGCCAGCAGCCCGACCACGGAGGGCCGCGAGACCCAGTACTTC; J: TRBJ2-5; size: -; D: -; V: TRBV4-3; length: 15
CDR3: CASSQDLSRWGSSYNEQFF; DNA: TGCGCCAGCAGCCAAGATTTGAGCCGGTGGGGGAGCTCCTACAATGAGCAGTTCTTC; J: TRBJ2-1; size: -; D: -; V: TRBV4-3; length: 19
CDR3: CASSLGSQGGSPNTIYF; DNA: TGTGCCAGCAGCTTAGGGAGCCAAGGGGGCTCACCAAACACCATATATTTT; J: TRBJ1-3; size: few; D: TRBD1; V: TRBV7-9; length: 17
CDR3: CASSQGRGANVLTF; DNA: TGCGCCAGCAGCCAGGGCCGTGGGGCCAACGTCCTGACTTTC; J: TRBJ2-6; size: -; D: -; V: TRBV4-3; length: 14
CDR3: CASSLGGTLHF; DNA: TGTGCCAGCAGCCTAGGGGGCACCCTCCACTTT; J: TRBJ1-6; size: few; D: TRBD1; V: TRBV7-2; length: 11
CDR3: CSVAPVGGGSGHEQYF; DNA: TGCAGCGTGGCCCCGGTTGGGGGTGGAAGCGGCCACGAGCAGTACTTC; J: TRBJ2-7; size: once; D: -; V: TRBV29-1; length: 16
CDR3: CASSLTSFDEQYF; DNA: TGTGCCAGCAGCTTGACTAGTTTCGACGAGCAGTACTTC; J: TRBJ2-7; size: -; D: -; V: TRBV7-6; length: 13
CDR3: CASSPGGTGNTIYF; DNA: TGTGCCAGCAGTCCTGGGGGGACGGGAAACACCATATATTTT; J: TRBJ1-3; size: few; D: -; V: TRBV12-3/TRBV12-4; length: 14
CDR3: CASSPNPGQGDSLYF; DNA: TGTGCCAGCAGCCCCAATCCCGGACAGGGGGATTCTCTGTACTTC; J: TRBJ2-5; size: many; D: TRBD1; V: TRBV3-1; length: 15
CDR3: CASSLKWGQGLGKNIQYF; DNA: TGTGCCAGCAGCTTAAAGTGGGGACAGGGTTTAGGCAAAAACATTCAGTACTTC; J: TRBJ2-4; size: -; D: TRBD1; V: TRBV7-9; length: 18
CDR3: CASSASGGPRWETQYF; DNA: TGTGCCAGCAGTGCTAGCGGGGGGCCGAGGTGGGAGACCCAGTACTTC; J: TRBJ2-5; size: -; D: TRBD2; V: TRBV2; length: 16
CDR3: CSARDPTSGGGGYTF; DNA: TGCAGTGCTAGAGATCCTACGTCAGGGGGAGGAGGCTACACCTTC; J: TRBJ1-2; size: -; D: TRBD1; V: TRBV20-1; length: 15
CDR3: CASSPGQVSYNEQFF; DNA: TGTGCCAGCAGTCCTGGACAGGTGTCCTACAATGAGCAGTTCTTC; J: TRBJ2-1; size: -; D: TRBD1; V: TRBV28; length: 15
CDR3: CASRRRGPYGYTF; DNA: TGTGCCAGCAGGCGACGGGGGCCCTATGGCTACACCTTC; J: TRBJ1-2; size: -; D: -; V: TRBV6-5; length: 13
CDR3: CASSFTATNEKLFF; DNA: TGCGCCAGCAGCTTTACAGCGACTAATGAAAAACTGTTTTTT; J: TRBJ1-4; size: -; D: -; V: TRBV5-1; length: 14
CDR3: CASSRVRNEQFF; DNA: TGTGCCAGCTCACGAGTTAGGAATGAGCAGTTCTTC; J: TRBJ2-1; size: few; D: -; V: TRBV18; length: 12
CDR3: CSARDLVEGIVNEQFF; DNA: TGCAGTGCTAGAGATCTGGTCGAGGGAATAGTCAATGAGCAGTTCTTC; J: TRBJ2-1; size: few; D: -; V: TRBV20-1; length: 16
CDR3: CASSQDGRALEPQETQYF; DNA: TGTGCCAGCAGCCAAGATGGCCGGGCACTCGAACCTCAAGAGACCCAGTACTTC; J: TRBJ2-5; size: few; D: -; V: TRBV4-2; length: 18
CDR3: CASSIPGGGPQHF; DNA: TGTGCCAGCAGTATACCTGGGGGAGGGCCCCAGCATTTT; J: TRBJ1-5; size: few; D: -; V: TRBV27; length: 13
CDR3: CASSLAGANSGNTIYF; DNA: TGTGCCAGCAGCTTAGCGGGTGCCAACTCTGGAAACACCATATATTTT; J: TRBJ1-3; size: few; D: -; V: TRBV7-2; length: 16
CDR3: CASSVDGAGATDAQYF; DNA: TGTGCCAGCAGCGTAGACGGAGCGGGAGCCACAGATGCGCAGTATTTT; J: TRBJ2-3; size: -; D: TRBD2; V: TRBV9; length: 16
CDR3: CATSGRGTDYEQYF; DNA: TGTGCCACCAGCGGGAGAGGGACTGACTACGAGCAGTACTTC; J: TRBJ2-7; size: -; D: -; V: TRBV15; length: 14
CDR3: CASSQAEGQAHGYTF; DNA: TGCGCCAGCAGCCAAGCGGAGGGACAGGCTCATGGCTACACCTTC; J: TRBJ1-2; size: -; D: TRBD1; V: TRBV4-3; length: 15
CDR3: CASSLEGVETQYF; DNA: TGTGCCAGCAGTTTAGAGGGGGTTGAGACCCAGTACTTC; J: TRBJ2-5; size: many; D: -; V: TRBV28; length: 13
CDR3: CASRDRSGREADTQYF; DNA: TGTGCCAGCAGGGATCGTAGCGGGAGAGAGGCAGATACGCAGTATTTT; J: TRBJ2-3; size: -; D: TRBD2; V: TRBV7-3; length: 16
CDR3: CATSDFGTSETQYF; DNA: TGTGCCACCAGTGATTTCGGAACTTCCGAGACCCAGTACTTC; J: TRBJ2-5; size: -; D: -; V: TRBV24-1; length: 14
CDR3: CASRKTGSGPLYGYTF; DNA: TGTGCCAGCAGGAAGACAGGGAGCGGCCCCCTTTATGGCTACACCTTC; J: TRBJ1-2; size: -; D: TRBD1; V: TRBV6-1; length: 16
CDR3: CASTRGLPGPYNEQFF; DNA: TGTGCCAGCACCAGAGGGCTTCCGGGGCCCTACAATGAGCAGTTCTTC; J: TRBJ2-1; size: -; D: -; V: TRBV6-6; length: 16
CDR3: CASSFYPGGPHEQYF; DNA: TGTGCCAGCAGTTTTTATCCGGGTGGACCCCACGAGCAGTACTTC; J: TRBJ2-7; size: few; D: -; V: TRBV27; length: 15
CDR3: CASSGGNTDTQYF; DNA: TGCGCCAGCAGCGGGGGAAACACAGATACGCAGTATTTT; J: TRBJ2-3; size: -; D: -; V: TRBV4-1; length: 13
CDR3: CASSPFGEKLFF; DNA: TGTGCCAGCTCACCATTCGGTGAAAAACTGTTTTTT; J: TRBJ1-4; size: -; D: -; V: TRBV18; length: 12
CDR3: CASSLRDRVNDEQFF; DNA: TGCGCCAGCAGCTTGAGGGACAGGGTAAACGATGAGCAGTTCTTC; J: TRBJ2-1; size: once; D: TRBD1; V: TRBV5-1; length: 15
CDR3: CASGTGVVNEQFF; DNA: TGTGCCAGCGGGACAGGGGTAGTCAATGAGCAGTTCTTC; J: TRBJ2-1; size: few; D: TRBD1; V: TRBV6-5; length: 13
CDR3: CSASKGARNLNTEAFF; DNA: TGCAGTGCTTCTAAGGGGGCCAGGAACCTGAACACTGAAGCTTTCTTT; J: TRBJ1-1; size: few; D: TRBD1; V: TRBV20-1; length: 16
CDR3: CASSFRPMKGNEQFF; DNA: TGTGCCAGCAGCTTCCGGCCAATGAAGGGGAATGAGCAGTTCTTC; J: TRBJ2-1; size: -; D: -; V: TRBV7-2; length: 15